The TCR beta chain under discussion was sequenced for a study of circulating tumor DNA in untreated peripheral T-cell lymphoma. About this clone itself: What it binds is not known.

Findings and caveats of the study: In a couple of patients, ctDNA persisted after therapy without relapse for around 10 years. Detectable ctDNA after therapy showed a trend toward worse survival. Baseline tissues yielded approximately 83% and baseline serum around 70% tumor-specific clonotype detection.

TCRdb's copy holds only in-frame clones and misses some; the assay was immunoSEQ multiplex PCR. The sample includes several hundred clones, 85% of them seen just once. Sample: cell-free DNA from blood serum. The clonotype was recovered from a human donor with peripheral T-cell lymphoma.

Written as DNA, the CDR3 is TGTGCCAGCAGTCCCAACTCCCCAGGGCTGAGGGAGACCCAGTACTTC. Translation: CASSPNSPGLRETQYF. V gene TRBV27 combines with J gene TRBJ2-5; D may be TRBD1 (5 bases). Germline assignment: CDR1 MNHEY and CDR2 SMNVEV (reference sequence). V was pared by 5 bases and J by 5 bases, with 21 bases between. The CDR3 is 16 amino acids.